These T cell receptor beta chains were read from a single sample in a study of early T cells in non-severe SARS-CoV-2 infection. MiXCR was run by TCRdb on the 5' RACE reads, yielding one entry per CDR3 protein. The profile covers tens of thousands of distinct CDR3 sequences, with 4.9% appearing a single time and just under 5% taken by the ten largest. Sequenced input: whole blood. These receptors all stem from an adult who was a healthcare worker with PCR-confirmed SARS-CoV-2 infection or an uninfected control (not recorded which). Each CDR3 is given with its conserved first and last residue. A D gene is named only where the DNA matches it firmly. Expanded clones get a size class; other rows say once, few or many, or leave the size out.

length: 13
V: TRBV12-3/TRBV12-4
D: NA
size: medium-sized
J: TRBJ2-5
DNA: TGTGCCAGCCAAGGGACAGCGGGAGAGACCCAGTACTTC
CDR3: CASQGTAGETQYF

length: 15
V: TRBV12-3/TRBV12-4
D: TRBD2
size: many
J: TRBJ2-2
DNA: TGTGCCAGCAGCGGACTAGCGGGGAACACCGGGGAGCTGTTTTTT
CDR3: CASSGLAGNTGELFF

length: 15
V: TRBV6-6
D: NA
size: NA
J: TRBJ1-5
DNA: TGTGCCAGCAGCCCCGAGAACTATGGCAATCAGCCCCAGCATTTT
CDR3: CASSPENYGNQPQHF

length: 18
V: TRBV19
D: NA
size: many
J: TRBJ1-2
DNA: TGTGCCAGTAGTATAGAGAGGCAAGCCTACTCTTCTAACTATGGCTACACCTTC
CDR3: CASSIERQAYSSNYGYTF

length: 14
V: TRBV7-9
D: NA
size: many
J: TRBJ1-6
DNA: TGTGCCAGCAGCTCTAGGTCCGGGTACATCGCCCTCCACTTT
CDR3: CASSSRSGYIALHF

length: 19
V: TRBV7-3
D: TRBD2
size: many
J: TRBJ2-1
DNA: TGTGCCAGCAGCGTAACCGGGACTAGCGGGGCGAGCTCCTACAATGAGCAGTTCTTC
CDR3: CASSVTGTSGASSYNEQFF

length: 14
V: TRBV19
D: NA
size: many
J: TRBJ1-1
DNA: TGTGCCAGTGATAAAGGGGCGCTGAACACTGAAGCTTTCTTT
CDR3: CASDKGALNTEAFF

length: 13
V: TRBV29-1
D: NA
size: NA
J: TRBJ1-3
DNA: TGCAGCGTTGAAGGCGGAGAGGGACACACCATATATTTT
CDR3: CSVEGGEGHTIYF

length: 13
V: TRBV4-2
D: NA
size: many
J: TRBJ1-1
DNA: TGTGCCAGCAGCCAAGGTAGAGGCACTGAAGCTTTCTTT
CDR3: CASSQGRGTEAFF

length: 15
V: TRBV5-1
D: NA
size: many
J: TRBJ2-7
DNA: TGCGCCAGCAGCGTGGATGACTGGTCTTCCTACGAGCAGTACTTC
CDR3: CASSVDDWSSYEQYF

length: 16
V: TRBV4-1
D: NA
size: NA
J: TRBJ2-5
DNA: TGCGCCAGCAGCCAAGAACGGGGGACAGATAAGAAGACCCAGTACTTC
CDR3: CASSQERGTDKKTQYF

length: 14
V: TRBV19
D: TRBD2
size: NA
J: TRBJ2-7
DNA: TGTGCCAGTAGTATCCTAGCGGGAGCCCTCGAGCAGTACTTC
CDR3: CASSILAGALEQYF

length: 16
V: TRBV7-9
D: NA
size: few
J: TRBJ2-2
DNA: TGTGCCAGCAGCCTTACAGGGCCGACGTTCACCGGGGAGCTGTTTTTT
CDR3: CASSLTGPTFTGELFF

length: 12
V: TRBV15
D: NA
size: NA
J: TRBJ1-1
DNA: TGTGCCACCTGCAGTGAGGGGACTGAAGCTTTCTTT
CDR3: CATCSEGTEAFF

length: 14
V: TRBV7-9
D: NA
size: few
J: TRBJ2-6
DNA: TGTGCCAGCAGCTTAGTTCAGGGGACCAACGTCCTGACTTTC
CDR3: CASSLVQGTNVLTF

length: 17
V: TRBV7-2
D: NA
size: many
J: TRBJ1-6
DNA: TGTGCCAGCAGCTTAGTGGCAGGGGACGTGGTTAATTCACCCCTCCACTTT
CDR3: CASSLVAGDVVNSPLHF

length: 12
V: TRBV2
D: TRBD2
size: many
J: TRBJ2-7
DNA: TGTGCCAGCAAGCGGGAAGCCCACGAGCAGTACTTC
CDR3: CASKREAHEQYF

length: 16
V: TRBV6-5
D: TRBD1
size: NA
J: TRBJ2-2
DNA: TGTGCCAGCAGTTACTCGACAGGGACGAACACCGGGGAGCTGTTTTTT
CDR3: CASSYSTGTNTGELFF

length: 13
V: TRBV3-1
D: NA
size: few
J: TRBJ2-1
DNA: TGTGCCAGCAGACCACCACAGGGTAATGAGCAGTTCTTC
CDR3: CASRPPQGNEQFF

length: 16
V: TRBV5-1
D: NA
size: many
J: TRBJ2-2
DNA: TGCGCCAGCAGCTTGGTTCCGGGGGCGAACACCGGGGAGCTGTTTTTT
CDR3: CASSLVPGANTGELFF

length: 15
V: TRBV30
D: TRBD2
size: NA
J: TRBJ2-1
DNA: TGTGCCTGGAGTGTACTAGCGGGAGTAAACTATGAGCAGTTCTTC
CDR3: CAWSVLAGVNYEQFF

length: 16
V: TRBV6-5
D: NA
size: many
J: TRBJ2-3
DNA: TGTGCCAGCAGTTCCTCAAGGGGGGGAGGCACAGATACGCAGTATTTT
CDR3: CASSSSRGGGTDTQYF

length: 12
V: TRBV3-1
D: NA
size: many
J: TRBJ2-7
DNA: TGTGCCAGCAGCAACACCCAGTACGAGCAGTACTTC
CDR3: CASSNTQYEQYF

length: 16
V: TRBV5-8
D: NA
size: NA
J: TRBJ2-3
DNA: TGTGCCAGCAGCTTGGAACAGTCTCCTAGCACAGATACGCAGTATTTT
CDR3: CASSLEQSPSTDTQYF

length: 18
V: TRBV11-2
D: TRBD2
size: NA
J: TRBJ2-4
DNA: TGTGCCAGCAGGGGGGGACTAGCGGGAGAGCTAGCCAAAAACATTCAGTACTTC
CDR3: CASRGGLAGELAKNIQYF

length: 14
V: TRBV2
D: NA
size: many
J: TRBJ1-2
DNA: TGTGCCAGCAAGGCCCAGGGAACTAGCTATGGCTACACCTTC
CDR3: CASKAQGTSYGYTF

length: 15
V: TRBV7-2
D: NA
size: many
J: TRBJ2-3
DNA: TGTGCCAGCAGCTTTAGCGGCAGGAGCACAGATACGCAGTATTTT
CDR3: CASSFSGRSTDTQYF

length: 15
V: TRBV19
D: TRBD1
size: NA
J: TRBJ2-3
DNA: TGTGCCAGTAGTACCCTGGGACAGGGCACAGATACGCAGTATTTT
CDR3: CASSTLGQGTDTQYF

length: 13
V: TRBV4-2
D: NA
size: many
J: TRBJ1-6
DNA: TGTGCCAGCAGCCAAGATAGGGGTTCACCCCTCCACTTT
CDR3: CASSQDRGSPLHF

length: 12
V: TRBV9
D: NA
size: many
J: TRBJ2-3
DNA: TGTGCCAGCAGCCAGCTGGCCGGGGGTTGGTATTTT
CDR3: CASSQLAGGWYF

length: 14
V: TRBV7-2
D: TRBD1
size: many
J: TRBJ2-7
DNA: TGTGCCAGCAGTCTCCGGGACAGGGGCTACGAGCAGTACTTC
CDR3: CASSLRDRGYEQYF

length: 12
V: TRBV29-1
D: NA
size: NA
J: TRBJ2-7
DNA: TGCAGCGTCCAGACAGGCCCGGACGAGCAGTACTTC
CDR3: CSVQTGPDEQYF

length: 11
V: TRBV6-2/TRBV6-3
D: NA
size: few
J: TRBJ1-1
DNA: TGTGCCAGTCAGGACGTCACTGAAGCTTTCTTT
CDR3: CASQDVTEAFF

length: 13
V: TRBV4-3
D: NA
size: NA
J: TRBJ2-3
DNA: TGCGCCGGCAGCCAATTAGGGAGTCGCACGCAGTATTTT
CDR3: CAGSQLGSRTQYF

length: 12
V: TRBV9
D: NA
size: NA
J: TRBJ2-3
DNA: TGTGCCAGCAGCGTAGTGGGAGGTACGCAGTATTTT
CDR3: CASSVVGGTQYF

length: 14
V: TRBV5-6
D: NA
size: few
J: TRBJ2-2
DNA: TGTGCCAGCAGCTTGGCAGGGTACCCCGGGGAGCTGTTTTTT
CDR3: CASSLAGYPGELFF

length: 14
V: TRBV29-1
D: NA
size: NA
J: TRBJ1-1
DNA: TGCAGCGTTGAAGATTTGGACCCGAACACTGAAGCTTTCTTT
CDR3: CSVEDLDPNTEAFF

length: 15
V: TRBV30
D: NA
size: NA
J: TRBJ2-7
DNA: TGTGCCTGGAGTGCGAGGGGCAGGGTCACACCCGAGCAGTACTTC
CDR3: CAWSARGRVTPEQYF

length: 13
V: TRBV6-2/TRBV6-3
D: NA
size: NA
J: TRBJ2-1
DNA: TGTGCCAGCAGTTTCCCCCTGGGAGATGAGCAGTTCTTC
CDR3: CASSFPLGDEQFF

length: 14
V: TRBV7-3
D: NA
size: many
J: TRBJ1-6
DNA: TGTGCCAGCAGCTTAAATGGTTGGCGTTCACCCCTCCACTTT
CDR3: CASSLNGWRSPLHF

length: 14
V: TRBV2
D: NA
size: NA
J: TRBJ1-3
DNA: TGTGCCAGCAGGGAACAGGGCTCTGGAAACACCATATATTTT
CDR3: CASREQGSGNTIYF

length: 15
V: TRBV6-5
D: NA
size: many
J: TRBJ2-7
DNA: TGTGCCAGCAGTTACTCGGGGTCCCCGCCGACCGAGCAGTACTTC
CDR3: CASSYSGSPPTEQYF

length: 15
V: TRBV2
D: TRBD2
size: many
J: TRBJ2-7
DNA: TGTGCCAGCACCGACCCAGCGGGGCCTGTGCACGAGCAGTACTTC
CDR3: CASTDPAGPVHEQYF

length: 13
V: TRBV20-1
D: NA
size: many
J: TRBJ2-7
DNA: TGCAGTGCTAGACAGGGGTCTACCTACGAGCAGTACTTC
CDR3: CSARQGSTYEQYF

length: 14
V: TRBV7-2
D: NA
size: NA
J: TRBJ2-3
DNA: TGTGCCAGCAGCACTCAGCCTGATTTTAGTACGCAGTATTTT
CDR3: CASSTQPDFSTQYF

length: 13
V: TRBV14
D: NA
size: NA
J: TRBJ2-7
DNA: TGTGCCAGCAGCCAAGATCAGGCCTCCGTGGGGTACTTC
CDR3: CASSQDQASVGYF

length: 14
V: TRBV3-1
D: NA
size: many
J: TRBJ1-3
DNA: TGTGCCAGCAGCCAAGACACACCTGGAAACACCATATATTTT
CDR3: CASSQDTPGNTIYF

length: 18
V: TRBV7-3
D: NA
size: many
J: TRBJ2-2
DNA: TGTGCCAGCAGCTTAAGTCGGCAGGGCCCCCTAGAGACCGGGGAGCTGTTTTTT
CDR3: CASSLSRQGPLETGELFF

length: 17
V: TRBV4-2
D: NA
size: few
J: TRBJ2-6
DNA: TGTGCCAGCAGCCAGGATCCTGTCGGGGCTGGGGCCAACGTCCTGACTTTC
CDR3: CASSQDPVGAGANVLTF

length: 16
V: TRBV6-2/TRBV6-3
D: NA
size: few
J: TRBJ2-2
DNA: TGTGCCAGCAGTTACGCGCGTAGCAGGAACACCGGGGAGCTGTTTTTT
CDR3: CASSYARSRNTGELFF

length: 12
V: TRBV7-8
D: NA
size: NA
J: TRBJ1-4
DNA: TGTGCCAGCCGGGATCCAAATGAAAAACTGTTTTTT
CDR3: CASRDPNEKLFF

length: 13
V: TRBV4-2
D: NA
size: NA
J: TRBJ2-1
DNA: TGTGCAGCCAGCTTGGAGGGAGGAGATGAGCAGTTCTTC
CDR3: CAASLEGGDEQFF

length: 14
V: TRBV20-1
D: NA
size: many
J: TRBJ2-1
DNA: TGCAGTGCTAGAGAGTGGGAGGCCTACAATGAGCAGTTCTTC
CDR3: CSAREWEAYNEQFF

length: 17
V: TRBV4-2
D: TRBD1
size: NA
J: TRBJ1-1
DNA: TGTGCCAGCAGCCAAGCTTCTACAGGGGTATTGAACACTGAAGCTTTCTTT
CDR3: CASSQASTGVLNTEAFF

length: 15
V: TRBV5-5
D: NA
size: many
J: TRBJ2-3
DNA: TGTGCCAGCAGCTTCTCAGGGACCTTCACAGATACGCAGTATTTT
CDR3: CASSFSGTFTDTQYF

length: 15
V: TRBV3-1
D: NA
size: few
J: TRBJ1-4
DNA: TGTGCCAGCAGCCAAGATCACAGGGCCTTGGAAAAACTGTTTTTT
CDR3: CASSQDHRALEKLFF

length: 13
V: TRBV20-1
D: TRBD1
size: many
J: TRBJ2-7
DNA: TGCAGTGCCCAAACAGGGGGAACCTACGAGCAGTACTTC
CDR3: CSAQTGGTYEQYF

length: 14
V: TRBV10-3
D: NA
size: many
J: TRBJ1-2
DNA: TGTGCCATCAGTGAGCCAAGATTCAGGGACGGCTACACCTTC
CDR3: CAISEPRFRDGYTF

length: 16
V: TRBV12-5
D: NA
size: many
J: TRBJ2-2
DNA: TGTGCTAGTGGGTCCCCAGGGTTTCCGAACACCGGGGAGCTGTTTTTT
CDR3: CASGSPGFPNTGELFF